The following is a T cell receptor (beta chain) sequence with its context. Its matching antigen is unknown. This sample is drawn from a study of cytomegalovirus exposure and HLA in healthy donors. The V gene lost 5 bases and the J gene lost 1 base, with 15 bases spanning the gap. The CDR3 contains 17 residues. The germline gives CDR1 SEHNR, CDR2 FQNEAQ (reference sequence). Findings of the study overall: Cytomegalovirus-associated TCR beta chains were listed, numbering approximately 150. First-cohort TCR clusters tended to co-occur in the 130 or so validation repertoires, a later analysis found.

The table came from immunoSEQ multiplex PCR; TCRdb's copy has only in-frame clones and leaves some out. The data hold 100,000 to 150,000 clones, with about 88% observed a single time. The rearrangement uses TRBV7-9 and TRBJ2-6; D is unresolved. The sample comprised PBMCs. The clonotype originates from a woman aged 18 to 35 in good health and CMV-seronegative. The CDR3 nucleotides are TGTGCCAGCAGCCTAGTAGCAATCGATTCTGGGGCCAACGTCCTGACTTTC. Its protein product is CASSLVAIDSGANVLTF.